The TCR beta chain described here comes from a study of blood T cell repertoires in COVID-19. The ends lost 5 bases at V and 6 bases at J; junction bases unmatched: 14. CDR3 length equals 16 residues. CDR1 and CDR2 from the germline V gene are LNHDA and SQIVND (reference sequence). Methods used by the authors: Using reference gene primer amplification, nucleated cell counts were estimated. Produced via immunoSEQ multiplex PCR; TCRdb's table is partial and in-frame only. V and J calls and clone size come straight from that table; D and trimming were deduced from the DNA. The table has approximately 100,000 clones, roughly 87% seen once; the top ten hold around 6.5%.

The chain recombines TRBV19 with TRBJ1-2, with 8 bases aligning to TRBD1. Specimen: peripheral blood. The source is a woman in her sixties or seventies with acute or convalescent COVID-19. This chain's CDR3 is CASSVHDRGRPNGYTF. CDR3 in DNA: TGTGCCAGTAGTGTCCACGACAGGGGCCGCCCAAATGGCTACACCTTC.